The rows below give T cell receptor beta chains drawn from one sample of a study of cytomegalovirus exposure and HLA in healthy donors. Using immunoSEQ multiplex PCR, the repertoire was profiled, and TCRdb retains in-frame clones only, with some absent. The table records 200,000 or so clones, approximately 82% of them present only once. The source material was PBMCs. These receptors all stem from a man in his late teens or twenties in good health and CMV-seronegative. The CDR3 runs from the conserved cysteine through the conserved F or W. A D gene is named only where the DNA matches it firmly. Where a row states a size, it is once, few, many or the class of an expanded clone; other rows omit it.

j_gene	d_gene	abundance	v_gene	CDR3aa	CDR3nt
TRBJ2-5	TRBD2	NA	TRBV6-1	CASLGASGAQETQYF	TGTGCCAGCCTTGGGGCTAGCGGAGCCCAAGAGACCCAGTACTTC
TRBJ2-1	NA	NA	TRBV25-1	CASSESGGVGFNEQFF	TGTGCCAGCAGTGAATCCGGGGGAGTGGGATTTAATGAGCAGTTCTTC
TRBJ2-2	NA	NA	TRBV11-2	CASSLFTVAGELFF	TGTGCCAGCAGCTTATTTACAGTTGCCGGGGAGCTGTTTTTT
TRBJ2-7	TRBD1	once	TRBV5-1	CASSFDRGSGYEQYF	TGCGCCAGCAGCTTTGACAGGGGGAGCGGCTACGAGCAGTACTTC
TRBJ2-7	TRBD1	NA	TRBV5-1	CASSLLGTGVSYEQYF	TGCGCCAGCAGCCTCCTGGGGACAGGGGTTTCCTACGAGCAGTACTTC
TRBJ2-3	TRBD1	few	TRBV2	CASIKIQGVTDTQYF	TGTGCCAGCATTAAGATCCAGGGGGTCACAGATACGCAGTATTTT
TRBJ2-1	TRBD1	NA	TRBV18	CASSDRVDEQFF	TGTGCCAGCTCCGACAGGGTCGATGAGCAGTTCTTC
TRBJ2-7	TRBD2	NA	TRBV11-2	CASSLDFASGPYEQYF	TGTGCCAGCAGCTTAGATTTCGCTAGCGGGCCTTACGAGCAGTACTTC
TRBJ1-2	NA	once	TRBV10-1	CASRVSRDLYGYTF	TGCGCCAGCAGGGTGTCCCGGGACTTATATGGCTACACCTTC
TRBJ2-7	TRBD2	NA	TRBV27	CASKGLAASYEQYF	TGTGCCAGCAAAGGACTAGCGGCATCCTACGAGCAGTACTTC
TRBJ1-2	TRBD1	NA	TRBV10-1	CASSESSTGVGYTF	TGCGCCAGCAGTGAGTCCTCTACAGGGGTTGGCTACACCTTC
TRBJ1-1	NA	NA	TRBV7-3	CASSPGMNTEAFF	TGTGCCAGCAGTCCCGGGATGAACACTGAAGCTTTCTTT
TRBJ2-7	NA	NA	TRBV5-1	CASTLLGHNYYEQYF	TGCGCCAGCACCTTGTTGGGACACAACTACTACGAGCAGTACTTC
TRBJ2-7	TRBD1	few	TRBV6-1	CASAWGQGPYEQYF	TGTGCCAGTGCGTGGGGACAGGGACCCTACGAGCAGTACTTC
TRBJ2-5	TRBD2	NA	TRBV9	CASSPGTSGQETQYF	TGTGCCAGCAGCCCCGGGACTAGCGGCCAAGAGACCCAGTACTTC
TRBJ2-1	TRBD2	NA	TRBV15	CATEAGLADNEQFF	TGTGCCACTGAGGCGGGACTAGCGGACAATGAGCAGTTCTTC
TRBJ2-3	NA	NA	TRBV19	CASSPHRLEADTQYF	TGTGCCAGTAGCCCGCATCGTCTGGAGGCAGATACGCAGTATTTT
TRBJ2-1	TRBD2	NA	TRBV13	CASSSTSGRSGEQFF	TGTGCCAGCAGCTCGACTAGCGGGAGAAGCGGTGAGCAGTTCTTC
TRBJ2-7	NA	NA	TRBV6-6	CASSYVSGPYEQYF	TGTGCCAGCAGTTACGTGAGCGGACCCTACGAGCAGTACTTC
TRBJ2-1	TRBD2	NA	TRBV9	CASSVRGLHHNEQFF	TGTGCCAGCAGCGTAAGGGGACTACATCACAATGAGCAGTTCTTC
TRBJ2-7	NA	NA	TRBV10-1	CASSGHNYEQYF	TGCGCCAGCAGTGGGCACAATTACGAGCAGTACTTC
TRBJ1-5	TRBD1	NA	TRBV7-2	CASSPSQQGIQPQHF	TGTGCCAGCAGCCCGAGCCAACAGGGGATTCAGCCCCAGCATTTT
TRBJ2-6	NA	NA	TRBV5-1	CASSSRGSGANVLTF	TGCGCCAGCAGCTCCAGGGGCAGCGGGGCCAACGTCCTGACTTTC
TRBJ2-1	TRBD2	NA	TRBV20-1	CSAGGEQFF	TGCAGTGCGGGGGGGGAGCAGTTCTTC
TRBJ2-7	NA	NA	TRBV19	CASSMSGAAYEQYF	TGTGCCAGTAGTATGTCGGGAGCCGCTTACGAGCAGTACTTC